The rows below give T cell receptor beta chains drawn from one sample of a study of T-cell reconstitution after alpha-beta-depleted transplantation in children. TCRdb used MiXCR to reprocess the PCR reads, holding one entry per CDR3 protein. The sample consists of fewer than 1 million distinct CDR3 sequences, roughly 15% of them appearing once. This sample comprised PBMCs, mostly from graft donor cells, obtained 360 days after TCRalphabeta/CD19-depleted stem cell transplant. The receptors shown here come from a male patient younger than 18 who had a stem cell transplant for acute lymphoblastic leukemia, so the T cells may come from the graft donor. Each CDR3 is given with its conserved first and last residue. The D gene is left open where the match is weak. Clone size appears in some rows only: once, few, many, or a class for an expanded clone.

>TRBV27|TRBD1|many|TRBJ2-2
TGTGCCAGCAGTTTACTGTCTGGGACAGACTTTTACACCGGGGAGCTGTTTTTT
CASSLLSGTDFYTGELFF
>TRBV12-3/TRBV12-4|.|.|TRBJ2-4
TGTGCCAGCAGATCAGGTGGGGGGCTTGGTGCCAAAAACATTCAGTACTTC
CASRSGGGLGAKNIQYF
>TRBV24-1|.|few|TRBJ2-2
TGTGCCACCAGTGATTGGCGACAGTACACCGGGGAGCTGTTTTTT
CATSDWRQYTGELFF
>TRBV5-6|.|.|TRBJ2-4
TGTGCCAGCAGCTTGGTGAATGACCCATTAGGCAAAAACATTCAGTACTTC
CASSLVNDPLGKNIQYF
>TRBV7-8|.|.|TRBJ1-4
TGTGCCAGCAGCCAATACAGGCGGGGGGAAAAACTGTTTTTT
CASSQYRRGEKLFF
>TRBV27|TRBD1|.|TRBJ2-1
TGTGCCAGCAGCCCGGGACAGGCCTACAATGAGCAGTTCTTC
CASSPGQAYNEQFF
>TRBV6-9|.|.|TRBJ2-7
TGTGCCAGCAGTTATTTCGGTAGCGGCACCTACGAGCAGTACTTC
CASSYFGSGTYEQYF
>TRBV4-1|TRBD2|.|TRBJ2-7
TGCGCCAGCAGCCAAATCTCGGGAGGGGTTCGGGCCTACGAGCAGTACTTC
CASSQISGGVRAYEQYF
>TRBV29-1|TRBD2|.|TRBJ2-7
TGCAGCGTCGTAGGTCTAGCGGGGCCCTCCTACGAGCAGTACTTC
CSVVGLAGPSYEQYF
>TRBV5-5|.|.|TRBJ2-7
TGTGCCAGCAGCTTAAGGTTTACCTCATCTCAGAGCTCCTACGAGCAGTACTTC
CASSLRFTSSQSSYEQYF
>TRBV3-1|.|few|TRBJ2-1
TGTGCCAGCAGCCAAGAGGCGGGCTACCCCTACAATGAGCAGTTCTTC
CASSQEAGYPYNEQFF
>TRBV15|TRBD1|few|TRBJ2-7
TGTGCCACCAGCAGATGGGACAGGGGGAACGAGCAGTACTTC
CATSRWDRGNEQYF
>TRBV30|.|few|TRBJ2-5
TGTGCCTGGAGTGTCTGGGAGACCCAGTACTTC
CAWSVWETQYF
>TRBV18|TRBD1|few|TRBJ2-6
TGTGCCAGCTCCGCCGGGACAGGAGTCTCTGGGGCCAACGTCCTGACTTTC
CASSAGTGVSGANVLTF
>TRBV18|.|.|TRBJ2-1
TGTGCCAGCTCACCACCGGTCAGGTCGTCGTACAATGAGCAGTTCTTC
CASSPPVRSSYNEQFF
>TRBV20-1|.|.|TRBJ2-7
TGCAGTGCTAGAGTTCTAGTCCACGAGCAGTACTTC
CSARVLVHEQYF
>TRBV2|TRBD2|.|TRBJ2-1
TGTACCAGCAGTACCGAACCGGGACTAGCGGGCGGGCCTAAGGAGCAGTTCTTC
CTSSTEPGLAGGPKEQFF
>TRBV9|.|few|TRBJ2-1
TGTGCCAGCAGCGCACTACAGGGTTGGAATGAGCAGTTCTTC
CASSALQGWNEQFF
>TRBV4-1|TRBD2|few|TRBJ2-1
TGCGCCAGCAGCCAAGGGAGCGGGAGGGCTCATGAGCAGTTCTTC
CASSQGSGRAHEQFF
>TRBV3-1|.|many|TRBJ2-7
TGTGCCAGCAGCCAAGACTCAATGCGGGCCTACGAGCAGTACTTC
CASSQDSMRAYEQYF
>TRBV5-1|.|.|TRBJ2-1
TGCGCCAGCAGCTTGGTTCGTACGGCAGGGCATGAGCAGTTCTTC
CASSLVRTAGHEQFF
>TRBV5-1|TRBD1|many|TRBJ2-1
TGCGCCAGCAGCACGGGACAGGGGGGCACTGAGCAGTTCTTC
CASSTGQGGTEQFF
>TRBV5-1|TRBD1|few|TRBJ1-1
TGCGCCAGCAGCCCCAGACAGGGGGTGAACACTGAAGCTTTCTTT
CASSPRQGVNTEAFF
>TRBV5-1|TRBD1|.|TRBJ2-2
TGCGCCAGCAGCTTGGAGGGGGCTAGCAACACCGGGGAGCTGTTTTTT
CASSLEGASNTGELFF
>TRBV18|.|once|TRBJ2-3
TGTGCCAGCTCACCCTGGAAAACAGATACGCAGTATTTT
CASSPWKTDTQYF
>TRBV7-6|TRBD2|.|TRBJ2-1
TGTGCCAGCAGCTTAGCAGCGGGAGAATATGAGCAGTTCTTC
CASSLAAGEYEQFF
>TRBV7-9|.|few|TRBJ1-2
TGTGCCAGCAGCGGGCCCGGAGGTCATAAGAAATATGGCTACACCTTC
CASSGPGGHKKYGYTF
>TRBV5-1|TRBD1|many|TRBJ2-3
TGCGCCAGCAGCCCCCGGACAGGGGGGACCACAGATACGCAGTATTTT
CASSPRTGGTTDTQYF
>TRBV20-1|TRBD2|many|TRBJ2-1
TGCAGTGCTAGAGATTGGGGACTAGCGGACGACAATGAGCAGTTCTTC
CSARDWGLADDNEQFF
>TRBV7-9|.|few|TRBJ2-5
TGTGCCAGCAGCTTAAGGGCGAGGGTACAAGAGACCCAGTACTTC
CASSLRARVQETQYF
>TRBV20-1|.|few|TRBJ1-1
TGCAGTGCTATGGGGGGCCCTATGAACACTGAAGCTTTCTTT
CSAMGGPMNTEAFF
>TRBV12-3/TRBV12-4|TRBD1|.|TRBJ2-7
TGTGCCAGCAGTTTCCCCGCGGACAGGGGGTCCTACGAGCAGTACTTC
CASSFPADRGSYEQYF
>TRBV5-6|TRBD2|.|TRBJ2-1
TGTGCCAGCAGCCTGAGTTCCAGGCTAGCGGGATCCAATGAGCAGTTCTTC
CASSLSSRLAGSNEQFF
>TRBV24-1|.|.|TRBJ1-5
TGTGCCACCAGTGGGAACGGGGGTAATCAGCCCCAGCATTTT
CATSGNGGNQPQHF
>TRBV5-1|.|.|TRBJ1-1
TGCGCCAGCAGCGCGACTCCGGGGGTGAACACTGAAGCTTTCTTT
CASSATPGVNTEAFF
>TRBV5-4|TRBD2|many|TRBJ2-5
TGTGCCAGCAGCTTCGGACTAGCGGACGCGTACCAAGAGACCCAGTACTTC
CASSFGLADAYQETQYF
>TRBV5-5|TRBD2|.|TRBJ2-5
TGTGCCAGCAGCTTGGGGGGCGGGAGGGCCCAAGAGACCCAGTACTTC
CASSLGGGRAQETQYF
>TRBV3-1|.|few|TRBJ2-7
TGTGCCAGCAGCCCCGGGCGGGGCTACGAGCAGTACTTC
CASSPGRGYEQYF
>TRBV12-3/TRBV12-4|.|.|TRBJ1-6
TGTGCCAGCAGTTTATACGGGTGGAGTTCACCCCTCCACTTT
CASSLYGWSSPLHF
>TRBV12-3/TRBV12-4|TRBD1|.|TRBJ2-2
TGTGCCAGCAGTTTGCCAACAGGGGGGAGCGCCGGGGAGCTGTTTTTT
CASSLPTGGSAGELFF
>TRBV12-3/TRBV12-4|.|.|TRBJ1-6
TGTGCCAGCAGTTCGCCGAGGGGCGCTTCCTATAATTCACCCCTCCACTTT
CASSSPRGASYNSPLHF